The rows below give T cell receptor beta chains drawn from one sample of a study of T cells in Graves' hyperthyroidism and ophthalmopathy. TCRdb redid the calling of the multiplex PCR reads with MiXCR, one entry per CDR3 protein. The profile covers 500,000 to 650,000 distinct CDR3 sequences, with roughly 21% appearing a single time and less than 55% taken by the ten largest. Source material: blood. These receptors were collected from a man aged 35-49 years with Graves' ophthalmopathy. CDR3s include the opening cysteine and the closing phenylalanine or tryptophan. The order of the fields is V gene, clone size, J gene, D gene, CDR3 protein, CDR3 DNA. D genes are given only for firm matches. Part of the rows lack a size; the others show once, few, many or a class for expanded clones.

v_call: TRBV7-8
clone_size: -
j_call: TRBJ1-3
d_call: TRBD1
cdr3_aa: CASSFRGVGNTIYF
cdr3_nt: TGTGCCAGCAGCTTCAGGGGGGTCGGAAACACCATATATTTT

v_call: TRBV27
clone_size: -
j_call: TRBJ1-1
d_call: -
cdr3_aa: CASSLSGGRNTEAFF
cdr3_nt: TGTGCCAGCAGTTTATCCGGGGGACGGAACACTGAAGCTTTCTTT

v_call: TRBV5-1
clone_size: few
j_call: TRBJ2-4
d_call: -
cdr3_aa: CASSTPGQNIQYF
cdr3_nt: TGCGCCAGCAGCACCCCGGGCCAAAACATTCAGTACTTC

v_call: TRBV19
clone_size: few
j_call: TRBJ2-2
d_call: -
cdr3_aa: CASSIQGVGELFF
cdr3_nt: TGTGCCAGTAGTATCCAGGGAGTCGGGGAGCTGTTTTTT

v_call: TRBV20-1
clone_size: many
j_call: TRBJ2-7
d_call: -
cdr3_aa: CSARDLVGRSYEQYF
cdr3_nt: TGCAGTGCTAGAGATCTGGTAGGGAGGTCGTACGAGCAGTACTTC

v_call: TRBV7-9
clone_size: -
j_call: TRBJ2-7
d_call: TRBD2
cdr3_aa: CASSLARSGGLHSYEQYF
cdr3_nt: TGTGCCAGCAGCTTAGCCCGTAGCGGGGGCCTTCACTCCTACGAGCAGTACTTC

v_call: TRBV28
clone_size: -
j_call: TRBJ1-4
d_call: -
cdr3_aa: CASSLSSAARGEKLFF
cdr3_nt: TGTGCCAGCAGTTTGTCGAGTGCGGCGAGGGGAGAAAAACTGTTTTTT

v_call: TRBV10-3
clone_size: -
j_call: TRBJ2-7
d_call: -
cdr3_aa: CAISEFGREKQYF
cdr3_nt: TGTGCCATCAGTGAGTTCGGCAGGGAAAAGCAGTACTTC

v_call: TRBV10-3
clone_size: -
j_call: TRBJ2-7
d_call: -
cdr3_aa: CAISVGSGDESYEQYF
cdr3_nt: TGTGCCATCAGTGTGGGCTCGGGGGACGAAAGCTACGAGCAGTACTTC

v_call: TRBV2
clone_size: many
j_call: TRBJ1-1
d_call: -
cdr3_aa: CASGVGVNTEAFF
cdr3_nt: TGTGCCAGCGGAGTTGGGGTGAACACTGAAGCTTTCTTT